This entry concerns a single TCR beta chain. The antigen remains undetermined. CDR3 length equals 13 residues. Germline CDR1 is SGDLS and CDR2 is YYNGEE. V was cut by 4 bases and J by 5 bases, with 13 bases left in between. The entry originates in a study of T cell responses to AZD1222 COVID-19 vaccine. The study, taken as a whole, reports: The repertoires were collected only after the peak T cell response.

Libraries were prepared by immunoSEQ multiplex PCR; TCRdb keeps only in-frame clonotypes and omits some of them. The data show roughly 160,000 clones, with 85% to 90% seen just once and more than 5% held by the top ten. The V and J genes are TRBV9 and TRBJ2-7; D not resolved. The receptor was isolated from an adult in good health. This specimen consisted of peripheral blood, obtained on day 0 of AZD1222 vaccination. The CDR3 nucleotides are TGTGCCAGCAGCTTCCCGGGTGGGAACGAGCAGTACTTC. This translates into CASSFPGGNEQYF.